The 5 T cell receptor beta chains below come from one sample, sequenced in a study of spatial heterogeneity in lung cancer. Each CDR3 protein is one row after TCRdb ran MiXCR on the 5' RACE reads. The table has about 120,000 distinct CDR3 sequences, 10% to 15% seen once. Time point defined: blood at routine non-recurrence follow-up after resection. The input material, whole RNA from tumor, nontumor lung or frozen PBMC, was sequenced unsorted. Sequencing was performed on PBMCs, taken at follow-up. The receptors here all came from a male donor with early-stage non-small cell lung cancer.

This clonotype has a count of ten or more. J is TRBJ1-2 and V is TRBV28, with 10 positions matching TRBD1. CDR1 is MDHEN and CDR2 is SYDVKM in the germline V gene. The CDR3 runs 14 residues. The V segment lost 7 bases and the J segment 4 bases; nucleotides outside the gene matches: 6. The CDR3 region is CASITGTGAYGYTF. The CDR3 DNA reads TGTGCCAGCATCACCGGGACAGGGGCCTATGGCTACACCTTC.

There are many counts of this clonotype. The chain has TRBV7-2 and TRBJ1-6; maybe TRBD1 (6 bases). This CDR3 is 14 amino acids long. CDR1 is SGHTA and CDR2 is FQGNSA in the germline V gene. Trimming left V 6 bases short and J 9 bases short, with 15 bases between. The CDR3 protein is CASSSSTGTSPLHF. The CDR3 DNA reads TGTGCCAGCAGTTCCTCAACAGGGACTTCACCCCTCCACTTT. The full variable domain, rest sourced from reference TRBV7-2 and TRBJ1-6, is GAGVSQSPSNKVTEKGKDVELRCDPISGHTALYWYRQSLGQGLEFLIYFQGNSAPDKSGLPSDRFSAERTGGSVSTLTIQRTQQEDSAVYLCASSSSTGTSPLHFGNGTRLTVT.

Many counts were recorded for this clonotype. V is TRBV20-1 and J is TRBJ2-5; 9 bases fit TRBD2. This CDR3 has 15 amino acids. CDR1 is DFQATT and CDR2 is SNEGSKA in the germline V gene (reference sequence). V dropped 1 base and J dropped 1; count of bases not matched to a gene: 4. CDR3 loop: CSARVAGGFQETQYF. The DNA for the CDR3 is TGCAGTGCTAGAGTGGCGGGGGGGTTCCAAGAGACCCAGTACTTC.

This clonotype was detected a few times. The genes are TRBV27 and TRBJ1-6, with 7 bases identical to TRBD1. The CDR3 length is 14 residues. The J segment lost 8 bases and the V segment lost 5 bases, leaving 6 bases of the junction unmatched. CDR1 is MNHEY, CDR2 SMNVEV, per germline (reference sequence). CDR3 sequence: CASSTTGVYSPLHF. The CDR3 DNA is TGTGCCAGCAGTACAACAGGGGTTTATTCACCCCTCCACTTT.

This chain connects TRBV20-1 to TRBJ2-7; perhaps TRBD2 as D (6 bases). V was trimmed by 4 bases and J by 3 bases, leaving 16 bases between them. CDR1 and CDR2 (germline): DFQATT, SNEGSKA (reference sequence). This CDR3 is built from 14 residues. Here the CDR3 DNA reads TGCAGTGCTAACCGGGACTGGCGAGGCTACGAGCAGTACTTC. Translation: CSANRDWRGYEQYF.